This TCR beta chain was recovered during a study of blood T cells in healthy people across ages. With 1 base removed from V and 7 bases from J, the gap between germline ends came to 19 bases. Germline V CDR1 and CDR2: SGHTA, FQGNSA. The length of the CDR3 is 16 residues. Combining a sample-barcoded 5' primer with a J-beta primer mix, a second PCR ran for roughly 7 to 11 cycles. TCRdb re-called the 5' RACE reads through MiXCR, storing one row per CDR3 protein. Of roughly 680,000 distinct CDR3 sequences listed, roughly 21% are singletons. Total RNA, at least 6 micrograms per sample, came from PBMCs. This clonotype appeared a few times.

The chain combines TRBV7-2 with TRBJ1-1; TRBD1 is a possible D gene (5 bases). The source of this sequence is a man aged 65 to 85 in good health. Sequencing was carried out using blood. CDR3 sequence (DNA): TGTGCCAGCAGCTTAGGGTCTGCAGGGAGATTATTTGAAGCTTTCTTT. Its translation is CASSLGSAGRLFEAFF.